The clone carrying this T cell receptor beta chain was recorded many times. Germline V gene lookup returns CDR1 SGHDN and CDR2 FVKESK. This CDR3 contains 15 residues. With V trimmed by 2 bases and J by 5 bases, 5 bases remained unmatched. The data derive from a study of molecular identifiers for immune sequencing clone quantification. For naive CD8 T cells, sorting used the CD8+CD4-CCR7+CD45RA+ phenotype. For bulk TCR libraries, previously described methods and listed TCR primers were used. TCRdb re-derived calls from the PCR reads in MiXCR, one entry per CDR3 protein. The data show approximately 500,000 distinct CDR3 sequences, around 23% seen once.

The V and J genes are TRBV14 and TRBJ1-1; 10 nucleotides match TRBD1. The source of this sequence is a human donor in good health. Some libraries in this study had Jurkat cell RNA spiked in. The sequenced sample consisted of naive CD8+ T cells from blood, with Jurkat cell RNA spiked in. Subset meaning: FACS-sorted CD8+CD4-CCR7+CD45RA+ naive T cells. The CDR3 DNA reads TGTGCCAGCAGCCAAATGGGACAGGGGTGGACTGAAGCTTTCTTT. It is translated as CASSQMGQGWTEAFF.